This T cell receptor (beta chain) stems from a study of molecular identifiers for immune sequencing clone quantification. Via MiXCR, TCRdb re-called the PCR reads, giving one row per CDR3 protein. The sample holds a few hundred thousand distinct CDR3 sequences, roughly 25% seen once. This clonotype was detected only a few times. As CD8+CD4-CCR7+CD45RA+ cells, naive CD8 T cells were sorted. Germline assignment: CDR1 GTSNPN and CDR2 SVGIG (reference sequence). V was cut by 6 bases and J by 0 bases, with 12 bases left in between. CDR3 length equals 13 residues. The clonotype originates from a human donor in good health. Some libraries in this study had Jurkat cell RNA spiked in. The sequencing input was naive CD8+ T cells from blood, with Jurkat cell RNA spiked in. Subset here: FACS-sorted CD8+CD4-CCR7+CD45RA+ naive T cells. The chain links TRBV30 to TRBJ2-7; D uncertain. CDR3 region: CACSGVASYEQYF. DNA for the CDR3: TGTGCCTGTTCAGGAGTGGCCTCCTACGAGCAGTACTTC. The whole variable domain, remainder taken from reference TRBV30 and TRBJ2-7, is SQTIHQWPATLVQPVGSPLSLECTVEGTSNPNLYWYRQAAGRGLQLLFYSVGIGQISSEVPQNLSASRPQDRQFILSSKKLLLSDSGFYLCACSGVASYEQYFGPGTRLTVT.